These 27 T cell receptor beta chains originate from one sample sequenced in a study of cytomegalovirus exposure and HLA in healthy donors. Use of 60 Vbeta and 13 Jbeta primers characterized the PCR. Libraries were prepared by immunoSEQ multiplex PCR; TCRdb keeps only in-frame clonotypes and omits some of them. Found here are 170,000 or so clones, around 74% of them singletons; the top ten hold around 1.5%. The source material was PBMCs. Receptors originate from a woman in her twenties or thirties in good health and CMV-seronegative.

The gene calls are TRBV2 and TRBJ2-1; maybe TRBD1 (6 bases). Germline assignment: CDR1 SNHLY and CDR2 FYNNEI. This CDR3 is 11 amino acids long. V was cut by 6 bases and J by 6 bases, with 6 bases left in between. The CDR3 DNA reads TGTGCCAGCAGAGGGGGCAATGAGCAGTTCTTC. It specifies CASRGGNEQFF.

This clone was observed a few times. This chain's CDR3 is CASSQWGLYEQYF. In nucleotides, the CDR3 is TGTGCCAGCTCGCAATGGGGGCTCTACGAGCAGTACTTC. The gene calls are TRBV14 and TRBJ2-7; D is possibly TRBD1 (6 bases). V dropped 8 bases and J dropped 3 bases, with 14 bases sitting between them. The V gene's germline CDR1 is SGHDN and CDR2 FVKESK. CDR3 size: 13 residues.

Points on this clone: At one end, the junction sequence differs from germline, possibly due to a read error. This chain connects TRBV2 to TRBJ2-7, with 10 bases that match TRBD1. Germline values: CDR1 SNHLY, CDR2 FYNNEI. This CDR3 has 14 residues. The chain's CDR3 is CASREDRGPYEQYF. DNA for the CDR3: TGTGCCAGCAGGGAAGACAGGGGGCCCTACGAGCAGTACTTC. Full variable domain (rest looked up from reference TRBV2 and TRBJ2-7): EPEVTQTPSHQVTQMGQEVILRCVPISNHLYFYWYRQILGQKVEFLVSFYNNEISEKSEIFDDQFSVERPDGSNFTLKIRSTKLEDSAMYFCASREDRGPYEQYFGPGTRLTVT.

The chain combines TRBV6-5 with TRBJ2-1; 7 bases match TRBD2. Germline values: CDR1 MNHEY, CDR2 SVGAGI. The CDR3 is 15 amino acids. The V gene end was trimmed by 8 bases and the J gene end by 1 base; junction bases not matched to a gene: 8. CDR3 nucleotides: TGTGCCAGCGGATACCTAGCGGATTCCTACAATGAGCAGTTCTTC. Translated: CASGYLADSYNEQFF.

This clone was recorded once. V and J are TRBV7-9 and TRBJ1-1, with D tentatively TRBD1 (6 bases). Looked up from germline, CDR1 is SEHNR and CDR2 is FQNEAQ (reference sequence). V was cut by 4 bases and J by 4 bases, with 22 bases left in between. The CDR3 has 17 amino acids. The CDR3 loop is CASSSPTDRPRSTEAFF. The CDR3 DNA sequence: TGTGCCAGCAGCTCACCAACCGACAGGCCTCGGAGCACTGAAGCTTTCTTT.

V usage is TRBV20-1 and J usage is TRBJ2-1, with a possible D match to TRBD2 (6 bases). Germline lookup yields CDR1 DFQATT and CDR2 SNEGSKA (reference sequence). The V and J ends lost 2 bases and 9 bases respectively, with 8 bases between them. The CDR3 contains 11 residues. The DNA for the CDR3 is TGCAGTGCTAGACAACTAGCTGAGCAGTTCTTC. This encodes CSARQLAEQFF.

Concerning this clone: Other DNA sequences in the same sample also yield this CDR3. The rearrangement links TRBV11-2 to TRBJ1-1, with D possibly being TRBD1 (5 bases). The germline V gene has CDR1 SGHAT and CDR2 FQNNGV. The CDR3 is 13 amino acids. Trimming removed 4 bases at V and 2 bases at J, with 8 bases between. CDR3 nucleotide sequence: TGTGCCAGCAGCTCCCAGGGTAACACTGAAGCTTTCTTT. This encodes CASSSQGNTEAFF.

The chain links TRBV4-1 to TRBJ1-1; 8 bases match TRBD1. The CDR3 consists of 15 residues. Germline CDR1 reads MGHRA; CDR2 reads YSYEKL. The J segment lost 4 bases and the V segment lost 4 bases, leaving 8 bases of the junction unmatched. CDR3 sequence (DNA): TGCGCCAGCAGCCCTTTCGGACAGGGATCCACTGAAGCTTTCTTT. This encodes CASSPFGQGSTEAFF.

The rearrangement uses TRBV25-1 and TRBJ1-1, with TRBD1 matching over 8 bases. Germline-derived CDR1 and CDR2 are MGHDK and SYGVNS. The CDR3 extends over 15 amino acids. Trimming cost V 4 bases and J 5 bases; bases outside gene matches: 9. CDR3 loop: CASSGAGGRITEAFF. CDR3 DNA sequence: TGTGCCAGCAGTGGGGCAGGGGGCAGAATAACTGAAGCTTTCTTT.

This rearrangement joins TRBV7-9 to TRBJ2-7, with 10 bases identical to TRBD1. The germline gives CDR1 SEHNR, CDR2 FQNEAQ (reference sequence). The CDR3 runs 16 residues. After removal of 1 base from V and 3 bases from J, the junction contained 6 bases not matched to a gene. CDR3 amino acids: CASSLGWTGGYYEQYF. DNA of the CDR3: TGTGCCAGCAGCTTAGGGTGGACAGGGGGGTACTACGAGCAGTACTTC.

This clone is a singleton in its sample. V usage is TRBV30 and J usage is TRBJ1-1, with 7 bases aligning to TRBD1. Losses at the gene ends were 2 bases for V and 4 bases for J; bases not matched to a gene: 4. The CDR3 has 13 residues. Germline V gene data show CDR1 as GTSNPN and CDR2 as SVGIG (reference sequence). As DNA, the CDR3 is TGTGCCTGGAGTCGAGGGGGCCTCACTGAAGCTTTCTTT. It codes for CAWSRGGLTEAFF.

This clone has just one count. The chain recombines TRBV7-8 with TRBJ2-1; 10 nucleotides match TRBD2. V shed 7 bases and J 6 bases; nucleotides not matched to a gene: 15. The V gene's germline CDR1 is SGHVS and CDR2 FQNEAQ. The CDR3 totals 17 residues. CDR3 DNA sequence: TGTGCCAGCAACTCCAGGGCTAGCGGGGGATGGGGCAATGAGCAGTTCTTC. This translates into CASNSRASGGWGNEQFF.

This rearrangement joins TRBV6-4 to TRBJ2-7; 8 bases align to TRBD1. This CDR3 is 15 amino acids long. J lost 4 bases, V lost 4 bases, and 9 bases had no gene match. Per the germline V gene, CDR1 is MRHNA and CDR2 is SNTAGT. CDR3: CASSVGQGRSYEQYF. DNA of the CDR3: TGTGCCAGCAGTGTTGGACAGGGACGATCGTACGAGCAGTACTTC.

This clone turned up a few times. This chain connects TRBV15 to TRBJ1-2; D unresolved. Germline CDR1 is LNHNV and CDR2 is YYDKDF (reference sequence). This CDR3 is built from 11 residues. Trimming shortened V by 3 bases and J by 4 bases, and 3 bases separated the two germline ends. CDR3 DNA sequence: TGTGCCACCAGCAGCCTCTATGGCTACACCTTC. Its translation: CATSSLYGYTF.

Here the CDR3 DNA reads TGTGCCAGCAGTGAAGCCGGACTGAGGGCTTTCTTT. Translation: CASSEAGLRAFF. V is TRBV2 and J is TRBJ1-1, with no clear D. The CDR3 covers 12 residues. V was trimmed by 0 bases and J by 11 bases, leaving 10 bases between them. Germline assignment: CDR1 SNHLY and CDR2 FYNNEI.

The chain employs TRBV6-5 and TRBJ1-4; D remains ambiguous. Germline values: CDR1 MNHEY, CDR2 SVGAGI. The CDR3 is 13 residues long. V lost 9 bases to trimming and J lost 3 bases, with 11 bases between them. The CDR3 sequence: CASLQIPNEKLFF. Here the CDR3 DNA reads TGTGCCAGTTTACAGATCCCTAATGAAAAACTGTTTTTT.

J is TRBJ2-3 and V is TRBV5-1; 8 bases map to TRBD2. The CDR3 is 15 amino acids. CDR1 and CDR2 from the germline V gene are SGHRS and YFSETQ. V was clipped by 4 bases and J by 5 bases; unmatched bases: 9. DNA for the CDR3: TGCGCCAGCAGCCCGCCGGGGGGGCGGGGAGATACGCAGTATTTT. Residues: CASSPPGGRGDTQYF.

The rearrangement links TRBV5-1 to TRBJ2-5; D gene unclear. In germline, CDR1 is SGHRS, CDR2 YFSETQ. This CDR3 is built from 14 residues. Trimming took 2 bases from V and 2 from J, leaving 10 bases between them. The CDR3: CASSLGWAQETQYF. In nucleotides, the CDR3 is TGCGCCAGCAGCTTAGGCTGGGCTCAAGAGACCCAGTACTTC.

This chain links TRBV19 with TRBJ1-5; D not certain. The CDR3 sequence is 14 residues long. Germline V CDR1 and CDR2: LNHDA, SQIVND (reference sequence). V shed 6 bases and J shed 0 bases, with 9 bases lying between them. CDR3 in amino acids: CASSPRYSNQPQHF. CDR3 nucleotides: TGTGCCAGTAGCCCGAGGTATAGCAATCAGCCCCAGCATTTT.

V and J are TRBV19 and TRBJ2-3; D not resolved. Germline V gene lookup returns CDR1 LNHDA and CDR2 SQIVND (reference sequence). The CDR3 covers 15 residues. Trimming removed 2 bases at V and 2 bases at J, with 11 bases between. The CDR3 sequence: CASSIHRLNTDTQYF. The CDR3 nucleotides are TGTGCCAGTAGTATACACCGACTGAACACAGATACGCAGTATTTT.

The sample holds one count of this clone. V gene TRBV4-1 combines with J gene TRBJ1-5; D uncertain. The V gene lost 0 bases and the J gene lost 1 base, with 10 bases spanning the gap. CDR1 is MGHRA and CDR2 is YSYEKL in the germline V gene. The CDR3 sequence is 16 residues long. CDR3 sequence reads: CASSQDNSRSNQPQHF. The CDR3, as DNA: TGCGCCAGCAGCCAAGATAACAGTCGGAGCAATCAGCCCCAGCATTTT.

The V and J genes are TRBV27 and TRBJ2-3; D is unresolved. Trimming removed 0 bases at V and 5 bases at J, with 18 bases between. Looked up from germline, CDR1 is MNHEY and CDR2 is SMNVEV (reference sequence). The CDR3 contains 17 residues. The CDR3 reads CASSLSKSRQVGDTQYF. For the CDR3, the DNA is TGTGCCAGCAGTTTATCGAAGTCAAGGCAGGTCGGAGATACGCAGTATTTT.

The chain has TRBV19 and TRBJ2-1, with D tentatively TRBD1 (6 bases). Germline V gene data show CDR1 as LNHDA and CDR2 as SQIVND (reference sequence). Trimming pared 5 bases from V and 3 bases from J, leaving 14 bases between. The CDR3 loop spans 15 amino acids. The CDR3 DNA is TGTGCCAGTAGTCTTGGACAGCTTTTCTACAATGAGCAGTTCTTC. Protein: CASSLGQLFYNEQFF.

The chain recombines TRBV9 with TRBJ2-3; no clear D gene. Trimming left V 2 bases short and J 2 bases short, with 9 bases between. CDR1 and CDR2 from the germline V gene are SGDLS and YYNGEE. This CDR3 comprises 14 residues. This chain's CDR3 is CASSVHSYTDTQYF. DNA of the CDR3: TGTGCCAGCAGCGTCCACTCTTACACAGATACGCAGTATTTT. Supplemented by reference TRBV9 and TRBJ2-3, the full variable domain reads DSGVTQTPKHLITATGQRVTLRCSPRSGDLSVYWYQQSLDQGLQFLIQYYNGEERAKGNILERFSAQQFPDLHSELNLSSLELGDSALYFCASSVHSYTDTQYFGPGTRLTVL.

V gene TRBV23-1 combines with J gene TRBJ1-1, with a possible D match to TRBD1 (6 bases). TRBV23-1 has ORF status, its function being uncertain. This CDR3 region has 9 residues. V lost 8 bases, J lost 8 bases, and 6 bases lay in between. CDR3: CASGTEAFF. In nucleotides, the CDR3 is TGCGCCAGCGGGACAGAAGCTTTCTTT.

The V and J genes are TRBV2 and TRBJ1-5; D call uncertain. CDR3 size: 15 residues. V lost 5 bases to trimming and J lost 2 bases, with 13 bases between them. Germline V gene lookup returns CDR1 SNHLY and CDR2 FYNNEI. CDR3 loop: CASSLAASRNQPQHF. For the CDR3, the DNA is TGTGCCAGCAGTCTAGCAGCCTCACGCAATCAGCCCCAGCATTTT.

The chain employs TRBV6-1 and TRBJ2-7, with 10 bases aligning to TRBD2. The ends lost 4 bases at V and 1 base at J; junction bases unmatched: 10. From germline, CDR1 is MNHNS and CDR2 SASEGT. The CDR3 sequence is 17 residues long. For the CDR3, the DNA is TGTGCCAGCAGTGTTAGCCCCACTAGCGGGGCGTCCTACGAGCAGTACTTC. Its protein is CASSVSPTSGASYEQYF.